Below, one TCR beta chain is given with its context. The TCRbeta library incorporated unique molecular identifiers. TCRdb recomputed calls from the PCR reads with MiXCR, one row per CDR3 protein. This table holds about 500,000 distinct CDR3 sequences, approximately 32% found once. The V end lost 4 bases, the J end lost 4 bases, and 13 bases lay between the germline ends. Germline values: CDR1 SGHDT, CDR2 YYEEEE. The length of the CDR3 is 14 residues. These data are taken from a study of T-cell reconstitution after alpha-beta-depleted transplantation in children. The clonotype comes from a human donor who donated a stem cell graft to a child with aplastic anemia. The sequenced sample was PBMCs from the stem cell graft donor, obtained from the stem cell graft. The chain is built from TRBV5-6 and TRBJ2-3; D is possibly TRBD2 (6 bases). CDR3 DNA: TGTGCCAGCAGCCCCCTTCCGGGAGCAGATACGCAGTATTTT. Its translation: CASSPLPGADTQYF.